This T cell receptor (beta chain) appears in the sequencing data of a study of OX40 agonist ivuxolimab in advanced cancers. Study observations and caveats: Still undetermined is the antigen specificity of the expanded peripheral T cells.

Profiling relied on immunoSEQ multiplex PCR, and the TCRdb table lists in-frame clones only, not all of them. The sample records 45,000 or so clones, about 90% being singletons. V was cut by 0 bases and J by 0 bases, with 3 bases left in between. This CDR3 has 13 residues. CDR1 SQVTM and CDR2 ANQGSEA come from the germline V gene. With respect to this clone: Its specificity is not known.

The TCR comes from an adult with an advanced solid tumor such as melanoma, head and neck, liver or kidney cancer. The material sequenced was CD4+ or CD8+ T cells sorted from blood, taken in a trial of the OX40 agonist ivuxolimab. The rearrangement links TRBV29-1 to TRBJ1-3; D gene unclear. The CDR3 sequence is CSVEELSGNTIYF. CDR3 bases: TGCAGCGTTGAAGAGCTCTCTGGAAACACCATATATTTT.